This TCR beta chain was identified during a study of cytomegalovirus exposure and HLA in healthy donors. Study-level points and caveats: Some 150 TCR beta chains were listed as cytomegalovirus-associated. Usually a TCR sequence was rare, but some public TCRs were found in many donors.

TCRdb's copy holds only in-frame clones and misses some; the assay was immunoSEQ multiplex PCR. The sample has fewer than 90,000 clones; 84% are singletons. V dropped 4 bases and J dropped 0 bases, with 14 bases sitting between them. This CDR3 contains 15 residues. CDR1 SGHDT and CDR2 YYEEEE come from the germline V gene. Comment on this clone: Its specificity is not known.

This sequence joins TRBV5-6 and TRBJ2-7, with D unresolved. Specimen: PBMCs. This clonotype originated in a woman aged 18-29 years in good health and CMV-seropositive. The DNA of the CDR3 is TGTGCCAGCAGCCCACTCCGGTTCTACTCCTACGAGCAGTACTTC. Amino acid sequence: CASSPLRFYSYEQYF.